The table lists the clone carrying this T cell receptor (beta chain) with a few counts. Its specificity is unknown. This entry is derived from a study of human T cells and chemical hapten exposure. Study summary: Minor volume differences among pooled libraries chiefly drove per-sample TCR yield variation. General study points: No alteration of TCRs above 1 in 1000 frequency was seen with DPC sensitization.

The CDR3 is 17 amino acids. J gave up 0 bases and V 0 bases, and 4 bases lay outside the gene matches. The study used a library that attached unique molecular identifiers to individual cDNA molecules. Per the original methods: Sample TCR totals centred on a median of roughly 96,000, ranging roughly 23,224 to 700,000. Using its own MiXCR run on the RACE reads, TCRdb lists one record per CDR3 protein. These V and J calls rely on TCRdb rather than the paper's analysis. The sample holds some 120,000 distinct CDR3 sequences, approximately 9.1% seen once. Time point of the sample: healthy volunteer bleed at 2 weeks. It was unfractionated whole blood from which total RNA was extracted.

Sequenced sample: whole blood. The receptor comes from a male donor in good health. Some clones in this sample may be carry-over from other donors' samples. V gene TRBV23-1 combines with J gene TRBJ2-1; TRBD2 matches at 8 bases. TRBV23-1 is an ORF; its function is uncertain. In nucleotides, the CDR3 is TGCGCCAGCAGTCAATCGGGCGGGGGGAACTCCTACAATGAGCAGTTCTTC. It is translated as CASSQSGGGNSYNEQFF.